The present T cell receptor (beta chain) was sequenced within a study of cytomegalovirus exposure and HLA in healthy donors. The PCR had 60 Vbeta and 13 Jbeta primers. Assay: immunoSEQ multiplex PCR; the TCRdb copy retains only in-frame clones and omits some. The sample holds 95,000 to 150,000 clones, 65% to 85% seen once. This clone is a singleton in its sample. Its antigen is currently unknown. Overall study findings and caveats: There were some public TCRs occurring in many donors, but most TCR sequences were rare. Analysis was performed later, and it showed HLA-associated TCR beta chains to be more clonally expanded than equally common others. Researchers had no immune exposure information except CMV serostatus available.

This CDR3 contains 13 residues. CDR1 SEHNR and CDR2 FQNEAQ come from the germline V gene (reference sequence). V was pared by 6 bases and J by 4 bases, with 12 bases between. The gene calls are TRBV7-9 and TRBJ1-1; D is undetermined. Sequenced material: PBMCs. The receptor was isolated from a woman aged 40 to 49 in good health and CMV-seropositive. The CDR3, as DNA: TGTGCCAGCAGATCTTCCGCGGGCACTGAAGCTTTCTTT. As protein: CASRSSAGTEAFF.